These 12 T cell receptor beta chains originate from one sample sequenced in a study of cytomegalovirus exposure and HLA in healthy donors. A multiplex PCR was run with 60 Vbeta primers and 13 Jbeta primers. Libraries were prepared by immunoSEQ multiplex PCR; TCRdb keeps only in-frame clonotypes and omits some of them. The sample includes approximately 110,000 clones. Sequences were obtained from PBMCs. Receptors originate from a man between 18 and 29 years old in good health and CMV-seronegative.

The rearrangement uses TRBV29-1 and TRBJ2-7; perhaps TRBD2 as D (5 bases). Trimming shortened V by 2 bases and J by 0 bases, and 17 bases separated the two germline ends. The CDR3 sequence is 16 residues long. Germline values: CDR1 SQVTM, CDR2 ANQGSEA. The CDR3 spells CSVEIKPPGYSYEQYF. The CDR3 nucleotides are TGCAGCGTTGAAATTAAACCTCCGGGGTACTCCTACGAGCAGTACTTC.

This chain uses TRBV9 with TRBJ2-1, with D unresolved. There are 13 residues in the CDR3. V was cut by 0 bases and J by 2 bases, with 3 bases left in between. The germline V gene encodes CDR1 SGDLS and CDR2 YYNGEE. The CDR3 nucleotides read TGTGCCAGCAGCGTAGCTCCCTACAATGAGCAGTTCTTC. It specifies CASSVAPYNEQFF.

The CDR3 DNA follows: TGCAGCGTTGAGATGGAGACAGCTTTCTTT. This translates into CSVEMETAFF. The chain employs TRBV29-1 and TRBJ1-1; D unresolved. Germline lookup yields CDR1 SQVTM and CDR2 ANQGSEA. Trimming took off 3 bases at V and 10 bases at J, with 9 bases between the two ends. The CDR3 spans 10 residues.

This chain links TRBV29-1 with TRBJ2-7; perhaps TRBD2 as D (5 bases). Germline CDR1 reads SQVTM; CDR2 reads ANQGSEA. The V gene lost 4 bases and the J gene lost 7 bases, with 14 bases spanning the gap. The CDR3 has 12 residues. Here the CDR3 reads CSVGGPGVEQYF. CDR3 DNA sequence: TGCAGCGTTGGAGGGCCCGGGGTTGAGCAGTACTTC.

The gene calls are TRBV29-1 and TRBJ2-1; D gene uncertain. Germline CDR1 and CDR2: SQVTM and ANQGSEA. The V end lost 3 bases, the J end lost 6 bases, and 12 bases lay between the germline ends. There are 13 residues in the CDR3. The chain's CDR3 is CSVDPRALNEQFF. The CDR3 DNA reads TGCAGCGTTGACCCGCGAGCTCTCAATGAGCAGTTCTTC.

The chain links TRBV9 to TRBJ2-7, with a tentative D call TRBD2 (5 bases). This CDR3 has 14 residues. Germline V gene data show CDR1 as SGDLS and CDR2 as YYNGEE. Trimming pared 0 bases from V and 1 base from J, leaving 8 bases between. This CDR3 reads CASSVGSASYEQYF. CDR3 DNA: TGTGCCAGCAGCGTAGGTAGCGCTTCCTACGAGCAGTACTTC.

V gene TRBV2 combines with J gene TRBJ2-1; D call uncertain. CDR1 and CDR2 (germline): SNHLY, FYNNEI. The V gene lost 7 bases and the J gene lost 0 bases, with 7 bases spanning the gap. The CDR3 sequence is 13 residues long. As DNA, the CDR3 is TGTGCCAGCAACCCGAGCTCCTACAATGAGCAGTTCTTC. Translated, it gives CASNPSSYNEQFF.

The chain links TRBV7-2 to TRBJ2-5, with D unresolved. The J call is in doubt because the DNA end fits TRBJ2-7 better. Germline CDR1 and CDR2: SGHTA and FQGNSA. This CDR3 spans 15 amino acids. CDR3 sequence: CASSLVPALTYEQYF. DNA of the CDR3: TGTGCCAGCAGCTTAGTCCCTGCTCTTACCTACGAGCAGTACTTC.

The chain employs TRBV9 and TRBJ2-1; D gene uncertain. The CDR3 is 10 residues long. Per germline, CDR1 SGDLS and CDR2 YYNGEE. V was trimmed by 3 bases and J by 10 bases, leaving 5 bases between them. CDR3 loop: CASSGREQFF. DNA of the CDR3: TGTGCCAGCAGCGGCAGAGAGCAGTTCTTC.

This CDR3 is CASSIVSGRESEKLFF. The CDR3, as DNA: TGTGCCAGCAGCATTGTTTCCGGGAGGGAATCTGAAAAACTGTTTTTT. This chain connects TRBV5-4 to TRBJ1-4; D unresolved. The CDR3 totals 16 residues. Trimming stripped 4 bases from V and 7 bases from J, with 20 bases between. The germline CDR1 and CDR2 sequences are SGHNT and YYREEE (reference sequence).

The rearrangement uses TRBV28 and TRBJ2-2; D not resolved. The CDR3 loop spans 10 amino acids. The V end was cut by 8 bases, the J end by 6 bases, with 4 bases between. Germline lookup yields CDR1 MDHEN and CDR2 SYDVKM. The CDR3 DNA reads TGTGCCAGCCGGGCCGGGGAGCTGTTTTTT. It yields the protein CASRAGELFF.

Remarks on this clone: The junction does not match germline at one end; this may be a read error. This chain links TRBV5-4 with TRBJ2-7; TRBD1 might be the D (6 bases). This CDR3 is built from 12 residues. Germline lookup yields CDR1 SGHNT and CDR2 YYREEE (reference sequence). The CDR3 bases are TGTGCCAGCAGCTTGGCCAGGGGAGTGTCGCACTTC. It encodes CASSLARGVSHF.